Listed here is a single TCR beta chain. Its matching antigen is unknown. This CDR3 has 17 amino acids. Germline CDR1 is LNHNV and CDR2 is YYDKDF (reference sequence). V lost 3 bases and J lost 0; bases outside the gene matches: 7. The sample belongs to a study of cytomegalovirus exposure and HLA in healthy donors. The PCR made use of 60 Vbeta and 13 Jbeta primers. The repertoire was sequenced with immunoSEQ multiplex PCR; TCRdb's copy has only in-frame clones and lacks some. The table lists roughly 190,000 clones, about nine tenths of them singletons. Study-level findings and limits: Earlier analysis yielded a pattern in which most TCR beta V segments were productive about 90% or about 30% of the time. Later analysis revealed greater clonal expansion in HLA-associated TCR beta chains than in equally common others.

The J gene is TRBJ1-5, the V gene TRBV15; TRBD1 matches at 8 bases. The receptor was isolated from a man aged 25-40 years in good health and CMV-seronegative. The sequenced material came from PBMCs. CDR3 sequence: CATSSRGDRYSNQPQHF. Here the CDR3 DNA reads TGTGCCACCAGCAGTCGGGGGGACAGGTATAGCAATCAGCCCCAGCATTTT.